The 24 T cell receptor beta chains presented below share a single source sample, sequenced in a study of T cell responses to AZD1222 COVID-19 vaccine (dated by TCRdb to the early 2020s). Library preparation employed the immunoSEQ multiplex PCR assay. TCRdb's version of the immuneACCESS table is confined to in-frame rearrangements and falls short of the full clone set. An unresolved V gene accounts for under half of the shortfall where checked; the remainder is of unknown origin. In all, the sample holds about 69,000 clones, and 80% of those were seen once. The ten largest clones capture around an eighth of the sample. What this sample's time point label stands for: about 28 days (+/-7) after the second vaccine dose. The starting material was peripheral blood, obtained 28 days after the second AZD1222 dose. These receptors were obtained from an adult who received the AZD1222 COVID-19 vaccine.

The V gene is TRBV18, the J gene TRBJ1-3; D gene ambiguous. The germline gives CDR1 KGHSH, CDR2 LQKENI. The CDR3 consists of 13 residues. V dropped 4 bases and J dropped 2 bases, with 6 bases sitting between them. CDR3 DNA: TGTGCCAGCTCACGGACGGCTGGAAACACCATATATTTT. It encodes CASSRTAGNTIYF.

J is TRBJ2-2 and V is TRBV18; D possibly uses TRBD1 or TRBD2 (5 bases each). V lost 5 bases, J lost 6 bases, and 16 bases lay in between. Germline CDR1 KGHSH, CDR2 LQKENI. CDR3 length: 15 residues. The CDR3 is CASSTSQGSAGELFF. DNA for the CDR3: TGTGCCAGCTCAACGAGCCAGGGTAGCGCCGGGGAGCTGTTTTTT.

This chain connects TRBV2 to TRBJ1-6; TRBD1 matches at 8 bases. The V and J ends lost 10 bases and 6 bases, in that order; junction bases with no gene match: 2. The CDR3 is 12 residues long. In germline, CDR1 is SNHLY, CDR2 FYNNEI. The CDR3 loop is CATGQGNSPLHF. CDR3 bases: TGTGCCACCGGACAGGGTAATTCACCCCTCCACTTT.

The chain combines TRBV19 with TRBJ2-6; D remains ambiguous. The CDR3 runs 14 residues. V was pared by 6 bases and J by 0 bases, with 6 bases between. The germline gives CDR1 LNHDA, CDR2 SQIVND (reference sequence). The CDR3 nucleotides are TGTGCCAGTAGCCTTAGCTCTGGGGCCAACGTCCTGACTTTC. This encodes CASSLSSGANVLTF.

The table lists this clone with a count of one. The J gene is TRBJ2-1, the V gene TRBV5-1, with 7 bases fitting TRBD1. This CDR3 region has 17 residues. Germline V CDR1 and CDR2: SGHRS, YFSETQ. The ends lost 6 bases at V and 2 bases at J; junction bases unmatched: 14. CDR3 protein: CASTKGTDPGAYNEQFF. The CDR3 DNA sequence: TGCGCCAGCACCAAAGGGACAGACCCCGGGGCCTACAATGAGCAGTTCTTC.

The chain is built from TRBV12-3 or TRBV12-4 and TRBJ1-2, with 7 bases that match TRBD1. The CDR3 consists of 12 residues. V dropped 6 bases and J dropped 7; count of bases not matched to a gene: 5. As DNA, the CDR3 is TGTGCCAGCAGACGACAGGGCTCTGGCTACACCTTC. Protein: CASRRQGSGYTF.

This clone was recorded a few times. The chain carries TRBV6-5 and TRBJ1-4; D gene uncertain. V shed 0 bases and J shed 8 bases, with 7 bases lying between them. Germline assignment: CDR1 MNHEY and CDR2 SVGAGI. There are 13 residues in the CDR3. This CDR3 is CASSYSNEEKLFF. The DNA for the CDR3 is TGTGCCAGCAGTTACTCGAATGAGGAAAAACTGTTTTTT.

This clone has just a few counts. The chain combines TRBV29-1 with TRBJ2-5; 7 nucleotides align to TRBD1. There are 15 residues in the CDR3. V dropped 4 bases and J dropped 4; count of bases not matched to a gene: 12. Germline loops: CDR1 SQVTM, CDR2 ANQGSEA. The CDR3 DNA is TGCAGCGTTGGGGACAGAGGGAGTTTGGGAGAGACCCAGTACTTC. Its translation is CSVGDRGSLGETQYF.

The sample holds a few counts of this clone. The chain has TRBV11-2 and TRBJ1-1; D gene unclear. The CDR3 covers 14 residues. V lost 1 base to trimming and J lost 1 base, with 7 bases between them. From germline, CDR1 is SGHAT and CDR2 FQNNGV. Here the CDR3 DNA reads TGTGCCAGCAGCTTAGGGGGAGCGAACACTGAAGCTTTCTTT. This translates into CASSLGGANTEAFF.

Written as DNA, the CDR3 is TGTGCCACCAGTGATCCCGGGACAGCTAACGGGGAGCTGTTTTTT. Amino acids: CATSDPGTANGELFF. The rearrangement links TRBV24-1 to TRBJ2-2, with 7 positions matching TRBD1. The CDR3 is made up of 15 amino acids. Trimming removed 3 bases from V and 7 bases from J; junction bases left unmatched: 7. The germline V gene encodes CDR1 KGHDR and CDR2 SFDVKD.

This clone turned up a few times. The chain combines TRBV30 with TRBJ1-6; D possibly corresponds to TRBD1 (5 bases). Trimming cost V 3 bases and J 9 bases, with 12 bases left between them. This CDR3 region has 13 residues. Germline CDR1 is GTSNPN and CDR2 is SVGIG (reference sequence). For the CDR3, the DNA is TGTGCCTGGAGGGGACTTAATAGTTCACCCCTCCACTTT. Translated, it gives CAWRGLNSSPLHF.

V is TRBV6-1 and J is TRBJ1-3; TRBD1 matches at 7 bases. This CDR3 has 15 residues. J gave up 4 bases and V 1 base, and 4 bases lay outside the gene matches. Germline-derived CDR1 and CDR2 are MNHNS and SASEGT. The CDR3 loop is CASSEGDSRGNTIYF. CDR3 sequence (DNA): TGTGCCAGCAGTGAAGGGGACAGCAGGGGAAACACCATATATTTT.

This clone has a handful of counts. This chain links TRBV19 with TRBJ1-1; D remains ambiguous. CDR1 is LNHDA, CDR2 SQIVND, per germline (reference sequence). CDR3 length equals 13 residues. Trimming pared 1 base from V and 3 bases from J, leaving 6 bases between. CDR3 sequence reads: CASSIVADTEAFF. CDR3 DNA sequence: TGTGCCAGTAGTATAGTGGCGGACACTGAAGCTTTCTTT.

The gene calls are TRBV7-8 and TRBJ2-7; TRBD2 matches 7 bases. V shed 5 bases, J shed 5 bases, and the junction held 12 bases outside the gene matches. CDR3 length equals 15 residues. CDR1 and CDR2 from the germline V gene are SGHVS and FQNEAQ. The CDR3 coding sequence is TGTGCCAGCAGCCGGAGACTAGCAGAAATGCACGAGCAGTACTTC. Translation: CASSRRLAEMHEQYF.

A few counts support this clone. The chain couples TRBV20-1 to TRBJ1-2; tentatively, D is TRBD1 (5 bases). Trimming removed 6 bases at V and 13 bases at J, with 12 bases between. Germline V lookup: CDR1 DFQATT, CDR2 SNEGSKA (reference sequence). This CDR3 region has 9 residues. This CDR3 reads CSASGTSTF. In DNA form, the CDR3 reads TGCAGTGCGTCCGGGACGTCCACCTTC.

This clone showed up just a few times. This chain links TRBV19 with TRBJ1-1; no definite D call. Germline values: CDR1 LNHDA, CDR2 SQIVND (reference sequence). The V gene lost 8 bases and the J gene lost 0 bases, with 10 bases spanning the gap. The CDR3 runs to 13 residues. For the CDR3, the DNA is TGTGCCAGTGGGCCGACTTTGAACACTGAAGCTTTCTTT. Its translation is CASGPTLNTEAFF.

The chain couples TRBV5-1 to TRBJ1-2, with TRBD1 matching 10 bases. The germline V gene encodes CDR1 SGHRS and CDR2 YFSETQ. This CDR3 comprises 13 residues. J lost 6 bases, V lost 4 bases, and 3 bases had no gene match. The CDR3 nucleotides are TGCGCCAGCAGCCGGGGGACAGGGGATGGCTACACCTTC. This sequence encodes CASSRGTGDGYTF.

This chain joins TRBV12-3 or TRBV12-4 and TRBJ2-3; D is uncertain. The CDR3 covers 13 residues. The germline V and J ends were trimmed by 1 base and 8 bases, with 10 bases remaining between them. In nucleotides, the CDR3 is TGTGCCAGCAGTTTAGAGGTATTGGGTACGCAGTATTTT. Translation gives CASSLEVLGTQYF.

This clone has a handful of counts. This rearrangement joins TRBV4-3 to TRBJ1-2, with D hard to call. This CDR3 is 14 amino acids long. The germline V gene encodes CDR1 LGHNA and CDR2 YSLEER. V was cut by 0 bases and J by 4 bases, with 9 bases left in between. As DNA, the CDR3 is TGCGCCAGCAGCCAAGATCCCTCGCCCTATGGCTACACCTTC. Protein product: CASSQDPSPYGYTF.

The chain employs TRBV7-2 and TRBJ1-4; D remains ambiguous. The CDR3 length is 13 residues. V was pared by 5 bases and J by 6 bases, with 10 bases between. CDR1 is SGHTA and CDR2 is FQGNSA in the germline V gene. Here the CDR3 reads CASSPDWYEKLFF. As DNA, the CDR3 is TGTGCCAGCAGCCCCGATTGGTATGAAAAACTGTTTTTT.

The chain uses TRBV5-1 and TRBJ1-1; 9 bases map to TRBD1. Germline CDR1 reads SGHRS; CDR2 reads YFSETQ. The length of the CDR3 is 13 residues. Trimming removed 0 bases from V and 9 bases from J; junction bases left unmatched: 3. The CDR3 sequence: CASSLDGTGKAFF. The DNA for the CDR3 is TGCGCCAGCAGCTTGGACGGGACAGGGAAAGCTTTCTTT.

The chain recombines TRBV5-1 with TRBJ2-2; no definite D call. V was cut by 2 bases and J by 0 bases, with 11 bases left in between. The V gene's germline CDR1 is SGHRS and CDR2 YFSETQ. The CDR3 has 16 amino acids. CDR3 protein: CASSLSVLTNTGELFF. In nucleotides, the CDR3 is TGCGCCAGCAGCTTAAGTGTACTAACGAACACCGGGGAGCTGTTTTTT.

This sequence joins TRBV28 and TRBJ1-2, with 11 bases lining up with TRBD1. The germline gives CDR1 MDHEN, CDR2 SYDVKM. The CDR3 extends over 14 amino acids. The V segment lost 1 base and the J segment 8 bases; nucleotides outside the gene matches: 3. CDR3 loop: CASSLYGDRGGYTF. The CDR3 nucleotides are TGTGCCAGCAGTTTATACGGGGACAGGGGGGGCTACACCTTC.

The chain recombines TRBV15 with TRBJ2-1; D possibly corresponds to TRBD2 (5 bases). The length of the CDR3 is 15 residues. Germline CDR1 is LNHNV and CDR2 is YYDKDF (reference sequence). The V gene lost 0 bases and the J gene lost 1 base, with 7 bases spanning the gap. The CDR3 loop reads CATSRERGSYNEQFF. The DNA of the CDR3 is TGTGCCACCAGCAGAGAGAGAGGGTCCTACAATGAGCAGTTCTTC.